This TCR beta chain appears in the sequencing data of a study of blood T cell repertoires in COVID-19. About the study: Whether acute or convalescent, the COVID-19 samples came from the United States, Italy and Spain. PBMCs, B-cell-depleted T cells, or T cells provided the cDNA or gDNA that made up the material.

Authors' data handling: The assay estimated nucleated cells by amplifying reference gene primers. Produced via immunoSEQ multiplex PCR; TCRdb's table is partial and in-frame only. V and J calls and clone size are as listed in that table; D and trimming were resolved from the DNA. The sample consists of approximately 110,000 clones, 81% of them appearing once. Germline V CDR1 and CDR2: SGHNT, YYREEE (reference sequence). Trimming removed 3 bases at V and 2 bases at J, with 5 bases between. The CDR3 covers 12 residues. Sequenced sample: peripheral blood. V and J are TRBV5-4 and TRBJ1-2; D not certain. The TCR comes from a man aged 50 to 60 with acute or convalescent COVID-19. The CDR3 is CASSSQNYGYTF. The CDR3 DNA follows: TGTGCCAGCAGCTCCCAGAACTATGGCTACACCTTC.